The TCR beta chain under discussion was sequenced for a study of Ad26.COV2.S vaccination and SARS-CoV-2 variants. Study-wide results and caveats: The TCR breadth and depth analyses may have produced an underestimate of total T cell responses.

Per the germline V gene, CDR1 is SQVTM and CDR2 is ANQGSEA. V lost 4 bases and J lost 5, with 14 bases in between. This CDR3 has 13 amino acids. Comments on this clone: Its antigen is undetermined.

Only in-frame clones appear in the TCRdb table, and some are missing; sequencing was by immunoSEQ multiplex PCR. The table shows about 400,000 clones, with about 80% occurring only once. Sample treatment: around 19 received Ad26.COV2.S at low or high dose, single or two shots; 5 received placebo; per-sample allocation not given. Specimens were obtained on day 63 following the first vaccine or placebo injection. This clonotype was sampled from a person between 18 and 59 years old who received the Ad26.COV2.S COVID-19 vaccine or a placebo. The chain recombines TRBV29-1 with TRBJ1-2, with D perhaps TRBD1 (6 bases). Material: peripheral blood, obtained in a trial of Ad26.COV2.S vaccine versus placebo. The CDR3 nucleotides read TGCAGCGTTGTGACAGGCGTTAGGTATGGCTACACCTTC. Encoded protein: CSVVTGVRYGYTF.